The T cell receptor beta chain described here comes from a study of T cells in Graves' hyperthyroidism and ophthalmopathy. Findings of the study overall: Blood also carried most thyroid clonotypes expanded above 0.001. A model of 13 V-J features distinguished ophthalmopathy from stable hyperthyroidism.

Authors of the study amplified TCR beta CDR3 regions from RNA transcripts. Using the HTBI primer set, a first-round RT-PCR was run on the TCR CDR3. MiXCR, applied by TCRdb to the multiplex PCR reads, yields one record per CDR3 protein. The repertoire consists of some 490,000 distinct CDR3 sequences, with under 25% occurring once and the leading ten covering under 55%. Deletions cut 0 bases from V and 3 bases from J, with 7 bases between. This CDR3 contains 15 residues. Germline V lookup: CDR1 SGHRS, CDR2 YFSETQ. Diagnoses were established using clinical symptoms, serum thyroxine and TRAb, thyroid ultrasound and orbital computed tomography. PBMCs were sourced from more than 9 ml fresh peripheral blood. A remark on this clonotype: Its antigen remains unidentified.

This receptor was obtained from a woman in her 70s with Graves' ophthalmopathy. The chain employs TRBV5-1 and TRBJ2-6, with D possibly being TRBD1 (5 bases). Sequencing was carried out using blood. CDR3 loop: CASSLAGLGANVLTF. The DNA of the CDR3 is TGCGCCAGCAGCTTGGCAGGGCTTGGGGCCAACGTCCTGACTTTC.